What follows is one T cell receptor (beta chain) and its context. The sample originates from a study of blood T cell repertoires in COVID-19. Whole-study context: COVID-19 samples collected from the United States, Italy and Spain covered acute and convalescent phases.

Participants spanned ages about 18 to 90 years and resided in 20 to 25 US areas. What the recovered Cohort 3 donors had was two negative PCRs, clearance, or symptom resolution. Profiling relied on immunoSEQ multiplex PCR, and the TCRdb table lists in-frame clones only, not all of them. The data contain roughly 370,000 clones, around nine tenths of them seen just once; the ten biggest clones take up approximately 9.3%. CDR3 size: 13 residues. Trimming cost V 6 bases and J 10 bases, with 18 bases left between them. This chain joins TRBV12-3 or TRBV12-4 and TRBJ1-1; D is possibly TRBD1 (6 bases). The receptor comes from a woman in her 50s who had recovered from COVID-19. The sample was PBMCs or T cells enriched from blood (not recorded which). The chain's CDR3 is CASRDTGIPRAFF. In DNA, the CDR3 is TGTGCCAGCAGAGATACAGGGATACCAAGAGCTTTCTTT.